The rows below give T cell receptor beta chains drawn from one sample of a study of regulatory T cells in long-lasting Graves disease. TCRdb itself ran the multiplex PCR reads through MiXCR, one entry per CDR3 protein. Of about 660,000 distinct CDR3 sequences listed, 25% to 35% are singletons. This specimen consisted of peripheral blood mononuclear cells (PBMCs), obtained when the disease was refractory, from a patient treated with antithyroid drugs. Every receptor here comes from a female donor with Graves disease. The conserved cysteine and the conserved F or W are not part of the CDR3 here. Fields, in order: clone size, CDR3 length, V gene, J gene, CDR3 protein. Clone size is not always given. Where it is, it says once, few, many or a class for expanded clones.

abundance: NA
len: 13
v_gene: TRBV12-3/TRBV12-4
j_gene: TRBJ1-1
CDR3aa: ASSPLDRADTEAF

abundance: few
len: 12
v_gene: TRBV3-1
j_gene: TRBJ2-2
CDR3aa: ASRRGQNTGELF

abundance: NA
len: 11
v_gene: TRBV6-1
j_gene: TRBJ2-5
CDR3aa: ASSEAQVGTQY

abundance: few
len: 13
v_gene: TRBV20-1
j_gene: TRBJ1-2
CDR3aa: SAREGGTKNYGYT

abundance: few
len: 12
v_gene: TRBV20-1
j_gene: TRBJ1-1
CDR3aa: SARGLRDASPAF

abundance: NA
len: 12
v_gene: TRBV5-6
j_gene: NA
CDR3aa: ASSNPTGGETQY

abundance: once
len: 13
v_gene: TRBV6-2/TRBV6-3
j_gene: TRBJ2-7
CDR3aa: ASSPTRDRGYEQY

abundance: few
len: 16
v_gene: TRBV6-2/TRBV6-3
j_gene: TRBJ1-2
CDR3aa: ASSSLQGRGGSNYGYT

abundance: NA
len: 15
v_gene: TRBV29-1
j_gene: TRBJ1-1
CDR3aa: SVEDSAGLRMNTEAF

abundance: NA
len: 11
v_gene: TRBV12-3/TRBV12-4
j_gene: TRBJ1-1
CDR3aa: ASSFVGATEAF